This T cell receptor beta chain comes out of a study of beta chain features in type 1 diabetes. The study reverse transcribed the entire isolated RNA, so it sequenced expressed TCRB transcripts. Produced via immunoSEQ multiplex PCR; TCRdb's table is partial and in-frame only. The sample contains 330,000 or so clones, about 14% of which appear only once. CDR3 size: 14 residues. Trimming removed 1 base from V and 3 bases from J, with 10 bases in between. Germline CDR1 MGHRA, CDR2 YSYEKL. The chain recombines TRBV4-1 with TRBJ2-7, with TRBD2 as a possible D gene (6 bases). The TCR sequence derives from a man aged 25-45 years in good health. Sequencing was carried out using central memory CD4+ T cells from blood. The CDR3 here is CASSQGTNHYEQYV. The CDR3 DNA sequence: TGCGCCAGCAGCCAAGGGACTAACCACTACGAGCAGTACGTC.